This entry is about one T cell receptor beta chain. Its antigen remains unknown. The CDR3 contains 15 residues. Trimming at V came to 5 bases and at J to 6 bases, leaving 7 bases not matched to a gene. This record belongs to a study of HIV-infected patients and healthy controls. Study results and caveats: Compared with healthy controls, HIV-infected patients showed less CDR3 sharing between individuals. Compared with controls, mean Gini indices were significantly raised in HIV-infected repertoires, possibly indicating oligoclonality.

cDNA was made from about 500 ng RNA using alpha and beta constant primers. Separate chain-specific third strand synthesis with multiplexing indices produced the alpha and beta libraries. Using its own MiXCR run on the 5' RACE reads, TCRdb lists one record per CDR3 protein. The sample holds about 10,000 distinct CDR3 sequences, over 5% seen once. Antiretroviral therapy had run roughly three months, about 14 weeks, before follow-up blood collection. All unsorted peripheral T cells were captured because whole blood was used without fractionation. People with immunomodulatory therapy, recent vaccination or treatment interruptions were not enrolled.

The sequence came from an adult with HIV infection. The donor label of this sample is uncertain. V gene TRBV12-3 or TRBV12-4 combines with J gene TRBJ1-2, with TRBD1 matching 12 bases. The specimen comprised blood, sampled during antiretroviral therapy. This CDR3 reads CASSGTGGPGHGYTF. Here the CDR3 DNA reads TGTGCCAGCAGTGGGACAGGGGGCCCGGGGCATGGCTACACCTTC.